The following is a T cell receptor beta chain sequence with its context. Its matching antigen is unknown. Vbeta (60) and Jbeta (13) primers were used in the PCR. Sequencing used immunoSEQ multiplex PCR; TCRdb keeps in-frame clones, though not all of them. The sample includes 270,000 or so clones, roughly 85% of them seen just once. The entry originates in a study of cytomegalovirus exposure and HLA in healthy donors. Findings and caveats of the study: Sequencing likely produced, as an artifact, a cluster of highly shared sequence variants. The authors assumed roughly uniform sequencing depth across donors for presence/absence analyses. An Asian-associated ancestry cluster reportedly showed fewer N-insertions than the roughly 670-donor mean in a later analysis.

This CDR3 has 13 amino acids. Germline V gene data show CDR1 as SGHDT and CDR2 as YYEEEE. Trimming took 3 bases from V and 8 from J; bases not matched to a gene: 2. The sequence was obtained from a man aged 40-50 years in good health and CMV-seropositive. The chain joins TRBV5-6 to TRBJ2-1, with 10 bases aligning to TRBD1. The sample consisted of PBMCs. The CDR3 region is CASSWDRGDEQFF. CDR3 DNA: TGTGCCAGCAGCTGGGACAGGGGCGATGAGCAGTTCTTC.